The sequence of this T cell receptor (beta chain) was determined in a study of OX40 agonist ivuxolimab in advanced cancers. Any history of autoimmune disease or systemic immunosuppression disqualified patients. Repertoires were generated with immunoSEQ multiplex PCR, while TCRdb's copy carries only in-frame clones and drops some. The table records approximately 46,000 clones, approximately 80% of them present only once. The sequenced sample was CD4+ or CD8+ T cells sorted from blood, obtained in a trial of the OX40 agonist ivuxolimab. The sequence derives from an adult with an advanced solid tumor such as melanoma, head and neck, liver or kidney cancer.

CDR3 nucleotides: TGTGCCAGTAGTCGAGGAGGGGGTACGAACACCATATATTTT. Translation gives CASSRGGGTNTIYF. This sequence joins TRBV19 and TRBJ1-3; tentatively, D is TRBD1 (6 bases). Trimming stripped 5 bases from V and 7 bases from J, with 15 bases between. Germline V gene data show CDR1 as LNHDA and CDR2 as SQIVND (reference sequence). This CDR3 spans 14 amino acids.